This T cell receptor (beta chain) was sequenced for a study of T cell responses to AZD1222 COVID-19 vaccine. General study findings and limits: A reported finding is that nearly half of spike-specific TCRs target unmutated variant regions. Baseline serostatus was positive in only a handful of AZD1222 recipients. Donors were mostly white British, more females; clonal diversity possibly underestimated.

As for this clone: The antigen remains undetermined.

Assay used: immunoSEQ multiplex PCR; TCRdb lists only in-frame clones, some missing. The sample carries 80,000 or so clones, 87% recorded once. CDR1 DFQATT and CDR2 SNEGSKA come from the germline V gene (reference sequence). CDR3 length: 19 amino acids. V trimming: 3 bases; J trimming: 2 bases; junction bases outside the gene matches: 14. The chain carries TRBV20-1 and TRBJ2-3; the match to TRBD2 covers 13 bases. Sample: peripheral blood, taken on day 0 of AZD1222 vaccination. The sequence was obtained from an adult in good health. CDR3 coding DNA: TGCAGTGCTAGTCGACTAGCGGGAGGCCCGCGCGGAAACACAGATACGCAGTATTTT. Translated, it gives CSASRLAGGPRGNTDTQYF.